The T cell receptor (beta chain) described here comes from a study of cytomegalovirus exposure and HLA in healthy donors. Produced via immunoSEQ multiplex PCR; TCRdb's table is partial and in-frame only. Here the sample spans approximately 65,000 clones, 94% being singletons. CDR1 is SGHTA and CDR2 is FQGNSA in the germline V gene. V was trimmed by 5 bases and J by 0 bases, leaving 4 bases between them. This CDR3 region has 12 residues. The gene calls are TRBV7-2 and TRBJ2-5; D unclear. The receptor's source is a woman younger than 35 in good health and CMV-seronegative. Sequencing was done on a sample of PBMCs. CDR3 nucleotide sequence: TGTGCCAGCAGCGGCAACCAAGAGACCCAGTACTTC. Translation: CASSGNQETQYF.